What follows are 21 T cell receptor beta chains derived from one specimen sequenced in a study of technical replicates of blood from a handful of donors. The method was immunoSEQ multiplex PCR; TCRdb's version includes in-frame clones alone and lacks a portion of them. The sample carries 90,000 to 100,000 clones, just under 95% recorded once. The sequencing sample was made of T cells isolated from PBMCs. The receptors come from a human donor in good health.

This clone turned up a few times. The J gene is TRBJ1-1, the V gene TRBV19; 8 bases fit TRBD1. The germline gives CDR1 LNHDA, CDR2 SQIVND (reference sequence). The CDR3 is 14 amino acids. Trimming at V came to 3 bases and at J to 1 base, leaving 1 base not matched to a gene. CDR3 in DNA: TGTGCCAGTAGTATGACAGGGGCGAACACTGAAGCTTTCTTT. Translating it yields CASSMTGANTEAFF. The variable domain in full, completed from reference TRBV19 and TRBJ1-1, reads DGGITQSPKYLFRKEGQNVTLSCEQNLNHDAMYWYRQDPGQGLRLIYYSQIVNDFQKGDIAEGYSVSREKKESFPLTVTSAQKNPTAFYLCASSMTGANTEAFFGQGTRLTVV.

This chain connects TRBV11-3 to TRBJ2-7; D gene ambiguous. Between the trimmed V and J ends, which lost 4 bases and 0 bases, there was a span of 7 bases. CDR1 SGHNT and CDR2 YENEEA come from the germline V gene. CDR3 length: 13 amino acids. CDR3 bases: TGTGCCAGCAGCTCTAGTCGCTCCTACGAGCAGTACTTC. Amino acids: CASSSSRSYEQYF.

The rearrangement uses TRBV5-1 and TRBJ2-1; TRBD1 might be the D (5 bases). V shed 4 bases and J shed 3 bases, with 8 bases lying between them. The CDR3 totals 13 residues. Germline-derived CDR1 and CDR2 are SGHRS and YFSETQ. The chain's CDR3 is CASSPDSYNEQFF. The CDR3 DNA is TGCGCCAGCAGCCCCGACAGCTACAATGAGCAGTTCTTC.

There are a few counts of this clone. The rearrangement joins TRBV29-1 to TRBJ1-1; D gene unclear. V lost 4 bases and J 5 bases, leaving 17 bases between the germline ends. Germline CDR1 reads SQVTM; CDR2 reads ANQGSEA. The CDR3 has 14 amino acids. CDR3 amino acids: CSVGIGGVVTEAFF. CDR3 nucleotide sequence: TGCAGCGTTGGGATAGGCGGGGTGGTTACTGAAGCTTTCTTT.

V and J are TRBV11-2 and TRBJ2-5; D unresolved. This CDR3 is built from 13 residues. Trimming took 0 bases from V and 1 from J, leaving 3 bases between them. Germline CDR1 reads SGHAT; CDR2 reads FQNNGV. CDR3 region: CASSLESQETQYF. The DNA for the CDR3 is TGTGCCAGCAGCTTAGAGAGCCAAGAGACCCAGTACTTC.

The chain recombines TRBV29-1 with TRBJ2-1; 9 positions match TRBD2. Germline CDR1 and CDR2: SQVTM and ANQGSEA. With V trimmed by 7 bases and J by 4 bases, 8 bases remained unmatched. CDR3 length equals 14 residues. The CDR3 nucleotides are TGCAGCGCTCGTGGACTAGCGAGTTACAATGAGCAGTTCTTC. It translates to CSARGLASYNEQFF.

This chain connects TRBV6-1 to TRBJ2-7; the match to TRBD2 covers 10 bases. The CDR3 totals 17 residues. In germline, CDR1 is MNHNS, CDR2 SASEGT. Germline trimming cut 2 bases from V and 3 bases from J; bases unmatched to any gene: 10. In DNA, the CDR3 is TGTGCCAGCAGTGAACGGGGTAGCGGGAGGCCTGTCTACGAGCAGTACTTC. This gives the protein CASSERGSGRPVYEQYF.

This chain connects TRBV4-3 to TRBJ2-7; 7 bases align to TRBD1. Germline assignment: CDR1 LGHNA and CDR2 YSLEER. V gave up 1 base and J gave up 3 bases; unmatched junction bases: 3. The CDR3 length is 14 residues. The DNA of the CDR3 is TGCGCCAGCAGCCAAGCACAGGGGAGCTACGAGCAGTACTTC. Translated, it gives CASSQAQGSYEQYF.

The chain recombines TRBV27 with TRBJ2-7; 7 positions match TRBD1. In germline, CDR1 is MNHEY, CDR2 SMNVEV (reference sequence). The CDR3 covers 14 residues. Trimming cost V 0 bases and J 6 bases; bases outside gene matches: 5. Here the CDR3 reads CASSLSDTGAEQYF. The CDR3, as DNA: TGTGCCAGCAGTTTATCAGACACAGGGGCCGAGCAGTACTTC.

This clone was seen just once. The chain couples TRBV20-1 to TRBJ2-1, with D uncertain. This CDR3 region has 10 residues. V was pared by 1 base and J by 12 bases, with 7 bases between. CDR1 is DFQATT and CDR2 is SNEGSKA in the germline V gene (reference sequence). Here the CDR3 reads CSARVEAQFF. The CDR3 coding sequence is TGCAGTGCTAGAGTAGAAGCGCAGTTCTTC.

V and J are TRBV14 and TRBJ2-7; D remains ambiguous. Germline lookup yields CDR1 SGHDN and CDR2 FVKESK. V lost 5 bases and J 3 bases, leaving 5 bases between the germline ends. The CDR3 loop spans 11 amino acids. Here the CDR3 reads CASSLDYEQYF. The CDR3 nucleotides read TGTGCCAGCAGCTTAGACTACGAGCAGTACTTC.

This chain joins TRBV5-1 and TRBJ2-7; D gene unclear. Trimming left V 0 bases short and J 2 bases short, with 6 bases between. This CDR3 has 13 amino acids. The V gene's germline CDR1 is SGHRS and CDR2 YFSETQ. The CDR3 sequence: CASSLAVPYEQYF. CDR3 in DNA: TGCGCCAGCAGCTTGGCCGTCCCCTACGAGCAGTACTTC.

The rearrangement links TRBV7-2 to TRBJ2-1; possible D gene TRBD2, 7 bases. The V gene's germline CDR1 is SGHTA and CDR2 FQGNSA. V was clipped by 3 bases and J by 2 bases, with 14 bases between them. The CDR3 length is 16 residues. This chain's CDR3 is CASSFSGGYPYNEQFF. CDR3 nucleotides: TGTGCCAGCAGCTTTTCGGGGGGCTATCCCTACAATGAGCAGTTCTTC.

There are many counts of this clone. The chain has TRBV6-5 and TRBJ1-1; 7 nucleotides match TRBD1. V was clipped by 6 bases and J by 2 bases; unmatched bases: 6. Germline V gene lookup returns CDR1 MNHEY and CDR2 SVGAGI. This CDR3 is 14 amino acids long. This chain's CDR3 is CASRTRQGNTEAFF. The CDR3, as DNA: TGTGCCAGCAGGACCCGACAGGGAAACACTGAAGCTTTCTTT.

CDR3 nucleotides: TGTGCCAGCAGCCAGGACAGGGTCTGGACTGAAGCTTTCTTT. This encodes CASSQDRVWTEAFF. The J gene is TRBJ1-1, the V gene TRBV7-2; the match to TRBD1 covers 8 bases. The germline gives CDR1 SGHTA, CDR2 FQGNSA. CDR3 length: 14 amino acids. The J segment lost 5 bases and the V segment lost 5 bases, leaving 7 bases of the junction unmatched.

CDR3: CASSAKIGQGNSYEQYF. The CDR3, as DNA: TGTGCCAGCAGTGCCAAAATTGGGCAGGGCAACTCCTACGAGCAGTACTTC. V gene TRBV6-1 combines with J gene TRBJ2-7; D perhaps matches TRBD1 (5 bases). The CDR3 extends over 17 amino acids. Germline CDR1 MNHNS, CDR2 SASEGT. Trimming removed 4 bases from V and 0 bases from J, with 19 bases in between.

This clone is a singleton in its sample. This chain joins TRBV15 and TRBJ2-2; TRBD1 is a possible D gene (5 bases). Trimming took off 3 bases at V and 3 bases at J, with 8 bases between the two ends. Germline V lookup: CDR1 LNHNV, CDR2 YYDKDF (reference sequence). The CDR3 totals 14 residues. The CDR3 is CATSSSRDTGELFF. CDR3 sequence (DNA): TGTGCCACCAGCAGCTCCAGGGACACCGGGGAGCTGTTTTTT.

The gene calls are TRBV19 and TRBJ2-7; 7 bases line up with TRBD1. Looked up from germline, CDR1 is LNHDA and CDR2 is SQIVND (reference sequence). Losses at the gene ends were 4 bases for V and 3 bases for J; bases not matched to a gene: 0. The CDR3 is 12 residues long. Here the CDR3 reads CASSRDSYEQYF. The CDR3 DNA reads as TGTGCCAGTAGTAGGGACAGCTACGAGCAGTACTTC.

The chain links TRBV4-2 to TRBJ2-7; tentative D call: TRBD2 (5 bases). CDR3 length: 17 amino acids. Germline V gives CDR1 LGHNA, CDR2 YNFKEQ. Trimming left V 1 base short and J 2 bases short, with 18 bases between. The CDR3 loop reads CASSQGTASGAAYEQYF. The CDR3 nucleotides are TGTGCCAGCAGCCAAGGGACGGCGAGCGGAGCAGCCTACGAGCAGTACTTC.

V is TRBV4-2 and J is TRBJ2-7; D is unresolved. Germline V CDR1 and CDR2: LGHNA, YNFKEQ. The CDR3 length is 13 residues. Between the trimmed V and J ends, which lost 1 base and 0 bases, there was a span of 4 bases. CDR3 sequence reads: CASSQVSSYEQYF. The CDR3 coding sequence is TGTGCCAGCAGCCAAGTTAGCTCCTACGAGCAGTACTTC.

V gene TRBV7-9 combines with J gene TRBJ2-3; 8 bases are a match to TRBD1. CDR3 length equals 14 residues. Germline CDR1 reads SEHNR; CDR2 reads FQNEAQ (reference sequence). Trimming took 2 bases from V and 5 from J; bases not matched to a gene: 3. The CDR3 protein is CASSLSDRGDTQYF. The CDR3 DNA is TGTGCCAGCAGCTTAAGCGACAGGGGAGATACGCAGTATTTT.